These 9 T cell receptor beta chains were sequenced from one sample in a study of T cells in Graves' hyperthyroidism and ophthalmopathy. Template material for amplifying TCR beta CDR3 regions consisted of RNA transcripts. HTBI primers were employed in a first-round RT-PCR of the TCR CDR3. MiXCR, applied by TCRdb to the multiplex PCR reads, yields one record per CDR3 protein. The data contain hundreds of thousands of distinct CDR3 sequences, roughly 14% of them singletons. The sample was blood. The receptors here all came from a man between 18 and 29 years old with Graves' ophthalmopathy.

This clonotype was counted at least ten times. One junction end does not reproduce the germline sequence, and a read error may be involved. Here the CDR3 DNA reads TGCGCCAACAGCTTGGTGTGGGGGGCCACTGAAGCTTTCTTT. Translated, it gives CANSLVWGATEAFF. The chain joins TRBV5-1 to TRBJ1-1; possibly TRBD1 for D (6 bases). This CDR3 spans 14 amino acids. The germline V gene encodes CDR1 SGHRS and CDR2 YFSETQ.

This chain joins TRBV7-3 and TRBJ1-5; tentative D call: TRBD1 (5 bases). This CDR3 spans 14 amino acids. The germline V gene encodes CDR1 SGHTA and CDR2 FQGTGA. Trimming took off 6 bases at V and 6 bases at J, with 15 bases between the two ends. CDR3 nucleotide sequence: TGTGCCAGCAGGCAGGGTCTCGGGCCTCAGCCCCAGCATTTT. It is translated as CASRQGLGPQPQHF. Full variable domain (rest looked up from reference TRBV7-3 and TRBJ1-5): GAGVSQTPSNKVTEKGKYVELRCDPISGHTALYWYRQSLGQGPEFLIYFQGTGAADDSGLPNDRFFAVRPEGSVSTLKIQRTERGDSAVYLCASRQGLGPQPQHFGDGTRLSIL.

The V gene is TRBV20-1, the J gene TRBJ2-3; D assignment may be TRBD1 or TRBD2 (5 bases each). CDR3 length: 15 residues. V gave up 4 bases and J gave up 3 bases, with 17 bases separating them. The germline CDR1 and CDR2 sequences are DFQATT and SNEGSKA (reference sequence). CDR3: CSAIGTNRGTDTQYF. The CDR3 bases are TGCAGTGCTATCGGGACGAATAGGGGTACAGATACGCAGTATTTT.

This clonotype was observed a few times. The V and J genes are TRBV3-1 and TRBJ1-2; D is perhaps TRBD1 (5 bases). The CDR3 has 18 residues. Germline assignment: CDR1 LGHDT and CDR2 YNNKEL (reference sequence). The ends were cut back, 1 base at V and 5 bases at J, with 23 bases in the middle. The CDR3 nucleotides are TGTGCCAGCAGCCAAGCCTGGGCGCACGTGGGGACGGAGTATGGCTACACCTTC. This codes for CASSQAWAHVGTEYGYTF.

This clonotype has a count of ten or more. The chain has TRBV19 and TRBJ2-7; D possibly corresponds to TRBD2 (5 bases). V lost 1 base to trimming and J lost 1 base, with 11 bases between them. From germline, CDR1 is LNHDA and CDR2 SQIVND (reference sequence). This CDR3 comprises 15 residues. The CDR3 spells CASSIVSRASYEQYF. DNA of the CDR3: TGTGCCAGTAGTATAGTCTCGAGGGCGTCCTACGAGCAGTACTTC.

This clonotype was found many times. The rearrangement uses TRBV11-2 and TRBJ1-3; TRBD1 matches 8 bases. Germline V gives CDR1 SGHAT, CDR2 FQNNGV. V trimming: 3 bases; J trimming: 0 bases; junction bases outside the gene matches: 19. The CDR3 is made up of 21 amino acids. CDR3 in DNA: TGTGCCAGCAGCTTCCGACAGGGGCAGGTTTATGTCCCGAGCTCTGGAAACACCATATATTTT. Protein sequence: CASSFRQGQVYVPSSGNTIYF.

This clonotype came up many times. The chain uses TRBV12-3 or TRBV12-4 and TRBJ2-7; tentatively, D is TRBD1 or TRBD2 (5 bases each). With 8 bases removed from V and 4 bases from J, the gap between germline ends came to 15 bases. This CDR3 has 13 residues. CDR3 residues: CASWDASTYEQYF. CDR3 in DNA: TGTGCCAGCTGGGACGCCTCAACGTACGAGCAGTACTTC.

This clonotype has a count of ten or more. The chain joins TRBV7-8 to TRBJ1-4, with TRBD1 as a possible D gene (6 bases). Germline V CDR1 and CDR2: SGHVS, FQNEAQ. V was shortened by 1 base and J by 5 bases, with 8 bases between the two germline ends. CDR3 size: 14 residues. CDR3: CASSLDRANEKLFF. For the CDR3, the DNA is TGTGCCAGCAGCTTAGACAGGGCCAATGAAAAACTGTTTTTT. Full variable domain (missing parts from reference TRBV7-8 and TRBJ1-4): GAGVSQSPRYKVAKRGQDVALRCDPISGHVSLFWYQQALGQGPEFLTYFQNEAQLDKSGLPSDRFFAERPEGSVSTLKIQRTQQEDSAVYLCASSLDRANEKLFFGSGTQLSVL.

The sample holds many counts of this clonotype. The chain joins TRBV20-1 to TRBJ2-7; the D is unclear. Germline V gene sequence: CDR1 DFQATT, CDR2 SNEGSKA (reference sequence). The V gene lost 6 bases and the J gene lost 4 bases, with 10 bases spanning the gap. This CDR3 region has 11 residues. In DNA form, the CDR3 reads TGCAGTGCCCTCCAGTGGTACGAGCAGTACTTC. Translated, it gives CSALQWYEQYF.